This T cell receptor (beta chain) was profiled in a study of patients and donors after allogeneic stem cell transplantation. TCRdb itself ran the RT-PCR reads through MiXCR, one entry per CDR3 protein. Seen here are about 960,000 distinct CDR3 sequences, over 15% observed once, and the top ten hold around 5.5%. This CDR3 spans 12 amino acids. V lost 6 bases and J 5 bases, leaving 7 bases between the germline ends. Germline CDR1 is SEHNR and CDR2 is FQNEAQ (reference sequence). This receptor was identified in a human donor who was either an allogeneic HSCT recipient or a stem cell or donor lymphocyte infusion donor (not recorded which). It is not recorded whose cells these are; they may come from a transplant donor. This chain links TRBV7-9 with TRBJ2-2; D is ambiguous. Sequencing was carried out using blood, either unsorted or a sorted T cell fraction (not recorded which). The CDR3 DNA reads as TGTGCCAGCAGAGGGTGGACCGGGGAGCTGTTTTTT. It codes for CASRGWTGELFF.